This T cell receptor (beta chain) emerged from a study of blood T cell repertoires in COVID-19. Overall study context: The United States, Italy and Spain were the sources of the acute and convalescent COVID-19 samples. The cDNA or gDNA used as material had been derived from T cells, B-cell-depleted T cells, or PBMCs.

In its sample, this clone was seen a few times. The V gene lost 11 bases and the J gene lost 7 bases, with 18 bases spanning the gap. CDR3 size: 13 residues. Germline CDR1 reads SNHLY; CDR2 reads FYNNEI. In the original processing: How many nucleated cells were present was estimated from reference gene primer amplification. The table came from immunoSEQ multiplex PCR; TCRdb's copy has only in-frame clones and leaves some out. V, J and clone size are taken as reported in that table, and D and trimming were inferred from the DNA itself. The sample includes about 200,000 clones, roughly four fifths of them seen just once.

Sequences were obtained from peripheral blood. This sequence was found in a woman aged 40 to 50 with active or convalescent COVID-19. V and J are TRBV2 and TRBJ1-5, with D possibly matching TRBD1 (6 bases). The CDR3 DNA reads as TGTGCCGTGGCGGGGGGGGCCTGGCAGCCCCAGCATTTT. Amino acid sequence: CAVAGGAWQPQHF.